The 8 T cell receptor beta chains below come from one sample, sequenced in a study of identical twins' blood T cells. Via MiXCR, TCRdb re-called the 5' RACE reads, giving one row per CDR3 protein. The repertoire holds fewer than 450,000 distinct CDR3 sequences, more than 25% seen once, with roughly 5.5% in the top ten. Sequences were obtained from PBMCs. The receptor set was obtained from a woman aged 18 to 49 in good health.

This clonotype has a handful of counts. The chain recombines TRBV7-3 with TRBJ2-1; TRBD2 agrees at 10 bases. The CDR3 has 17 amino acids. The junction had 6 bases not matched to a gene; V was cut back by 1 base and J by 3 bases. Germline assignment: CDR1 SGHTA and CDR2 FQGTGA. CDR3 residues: CASSLNVAGGFYNEQFF. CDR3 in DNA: TGTGCCAGCAGCTTAAACGTAGCGGGGGGTTTCTACAATGAGCAGTTCTTC.

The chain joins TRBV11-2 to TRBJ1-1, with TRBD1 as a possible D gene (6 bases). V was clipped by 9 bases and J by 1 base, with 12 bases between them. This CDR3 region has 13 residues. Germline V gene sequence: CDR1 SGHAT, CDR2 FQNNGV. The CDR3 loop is CARPTGPNTEAFF. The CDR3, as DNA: TGTGCCAGACCGACAGGCCCGAACACTGAAGCTTTCTTT.

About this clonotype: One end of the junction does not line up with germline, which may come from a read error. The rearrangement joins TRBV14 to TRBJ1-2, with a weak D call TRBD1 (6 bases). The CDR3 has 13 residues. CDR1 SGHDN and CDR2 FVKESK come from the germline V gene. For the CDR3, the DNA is TGTGCCAACAGCCCGGGACAACGAGATGGCTACACCTTC. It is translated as CANSPGQRDGYTF.

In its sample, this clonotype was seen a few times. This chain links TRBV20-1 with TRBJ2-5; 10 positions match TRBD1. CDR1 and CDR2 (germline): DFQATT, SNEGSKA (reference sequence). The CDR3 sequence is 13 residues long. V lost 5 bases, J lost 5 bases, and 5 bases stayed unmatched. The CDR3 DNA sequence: TGCAGTGCTCCGACAGGGGGCGCCGAGACCCAGTACTTC. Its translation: CSAPTGGAETQYF.

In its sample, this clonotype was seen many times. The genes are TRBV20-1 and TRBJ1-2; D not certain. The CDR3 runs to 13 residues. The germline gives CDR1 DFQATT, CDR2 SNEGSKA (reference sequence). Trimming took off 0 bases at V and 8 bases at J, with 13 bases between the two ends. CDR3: CSARDRTDFGYTF. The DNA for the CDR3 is TGCAGTGCTAGAGATCGGACGGACTTCGGCTACACCTTC.

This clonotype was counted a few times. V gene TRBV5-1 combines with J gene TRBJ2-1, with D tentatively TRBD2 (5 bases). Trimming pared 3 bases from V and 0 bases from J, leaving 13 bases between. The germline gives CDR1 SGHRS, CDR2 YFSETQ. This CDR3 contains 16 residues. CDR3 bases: TGCGCCAGCAGCTCTTCTAGTGGGAGCTCCTACAATGAGCAGTTCTTC. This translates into CASSSSSGSSYNEQFF.

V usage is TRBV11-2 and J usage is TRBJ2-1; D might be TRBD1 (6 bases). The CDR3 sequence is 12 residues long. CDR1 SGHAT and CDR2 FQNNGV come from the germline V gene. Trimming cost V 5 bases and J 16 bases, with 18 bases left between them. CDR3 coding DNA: TGTGCCAGCAGCCACGACAGGTTAAAAGGTTTCTTC. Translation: CASSHDRLKGFF. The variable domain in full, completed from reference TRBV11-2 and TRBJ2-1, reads EAGVAQSPRYKIIEKRQSVAFWCNPISGHATLYWYQQILGQGPKLLIQFQNNGVVDDSQLPKDRFSAERLKGVDSTLKIQPAKLEDSAVYLCASSHDRLKGFFGPGTRLTVL.

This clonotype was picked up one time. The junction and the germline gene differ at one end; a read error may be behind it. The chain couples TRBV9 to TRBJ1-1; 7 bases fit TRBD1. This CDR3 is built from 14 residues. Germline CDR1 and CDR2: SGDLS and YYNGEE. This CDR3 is CASSGRQGVAEVFF. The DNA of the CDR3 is TGTGCCAGCAGCGGGAGGCAGGGGGTGGCTGAAGTTTTCTTT.